This T cell receptor beta chain was recorded in a study of T cells in Graves' hyperthyroidism and ophthalmopathy. Study overall: The blood sample was taken at first diagnosis, before treatment began.

V gave up 0 bases and J gave up 5 bases, with 5 bases separating them. This CDR3 spans 13 amino acids. The germline gives CDR1 SNHLY, CDR2 FYNNEI. Amplified TCR beta CDR3 regions derived from RNA transcripts. Carried out on the TCR CDR3, a first-round RT-PCR used the HTBI primer set. TCRdb redid the calling of the multiplex PCR reads with MiXCR, one entry per CDR3 protein. Among over 250,000 distinct CDR3 sequences, roughly 20% were seen once, and the ten largest hold roughly 60%. This clonotype was seen repeatedly, ten times or more. The chain carries TRBV2 and TRBJ1-5; no clear D. Specimen: blood. This receptor was identified in a man aged 25 to 40 with Graves' ophthalmopathy. CDR3 in DNA: TGTGCCAGCAGTGAAGCACGGGATCAGCCCCAGCATTTT. The encoded protein is CASSEARDQPQHF.